These 20 T cell receptor beta chains share one sample of origin, sequenced in a study of blood T cell repertoires in COVID-19. Repertoires were generated with immunoSEQ multiplex PCR, while TCRdb's copy carries only in-frame clones and drops some. The sample has 87,000 or so clones; around 90% are singletons. The sample taken for sequencing was peripheral blood. The receptors here all came from a man of 80 years or more with acute or convalescent COVID-19.

This sequence joins TRBV4-1 and TRBJ1-2; TRBD1 matches at 9 bases. Unmatched junction bases numbered 3, after V lost 4 bases and J lost 3 bases. The CDR3 loop spans 14 amino acids. The V gene's germline CDR1 is MGHRA and CDR2 YSYEKL. The CDR3 DNA is TGCGCCAGCAGCCCCACAGGGGGCTACTATGGCTACACCTTC. This translates into CASSPTGGYYGYTF.

The J gene is TRBJ1-5, the V gene TRBV11-2, with TRBD1 matching over 9 bases. The CDR3 spans 15 residues. The trim removed 4 bases at V and 6 bases at J, leaving 7 bases unmatched. Germline CDR1 is SGHAT and CDR2 is FQNNGV. The CDR3 here is CASSYTGGMGQPQHF. The CDR3 coding sequence is TGTGCCAGCAGCTACACAGGGGGCATGGGTCAGCCCCAGCATTTT.

J is TRBJ2-7 and V is TRBV19; maybe TRBD2 (7 bases). The CDR3 has 14 residues. Trimming left V 4 bases short and J 7 bases short, with 17 bases between. Germline assignment: CDR1 LNHDA and CDR2 SQIVND (reference sequence). The CDR3 sequence: CASSTRPGGAEQYF. The CDR3 DNA reads as TGTGCCAGTAGTACCCGTCCGGGGGGCGCTGAGCAGTACTTC. Full variable domain (remainder filled in from reference TRBV19 and TRBJ2-7): DGGITQSPKYLFRKEGQNVTLSCEQNLNHDAMYWYRQDPGQGLRLIYYSQIVNDFQKGDIAEGYSVSREKKESFPLTVTSAQKNPTAFYLCASSTRPGGAEQYFGPGTRLTVT.

This clone was found once. The V and J genes are TRBV30 and TRBJ1-1; a weak D match, TRBD1 (5 bases). The CDR3 is made up of 13 amino acids. CDR1 GTSNPN and CDR2 SVGIG come from the germline V gene (reference sequence). Trimming removed 3 bases at V and 2 bases at J, with 10 bases between. The DNA for the CDR3 is TGTGCCTGGAGGGAGGGGCCTAACACTGAAGCTTTCTTT. Translated: CAWREGPNTEAFF.

V usage is TRBV5-1 and J usage is TRBJ1-1; weak D call: TRBD1 (6 bases). Trimming took off 3 bases at V and 11 bases at J, with 26 bases between the two ends. Germline CDR1 and CDR2: SGHRS and YFSETQ. CDR3 length equals 16 residues. CDR3 nucleotides: TGCGCCAGCAGCTCGGCAACCATAAATACCGGGACAACCGCTTTCTTT. Amino acid sequence: CASSSATINTGTTAFF.

V and J are TRBV5-4 and TRBJ2-1, with D possibly TRBD2 on 5 matching bases. Trimming took off 4 bases at V and 1 base at J, with 9 bases between the two ends. CDR3 length equals 14 residues. CDR1 SGHNT and CDR2 YYREEE come from the germline V gene (reference sequence). The CDR3 protein is CASSPDSSYNEQFF. CDR3 nucleotide sequence: TGTGCCAGCAGCCCGGACTCATCCTACAATGAGCAGTTCTTC.

The gene calls are TRBV6-1 and TRBJ1-2; D is unresolved. CDR1 and CDR2 from the germline V gene are MNHNS and SASEGT. The germline V and J ends were trimmed by 0 bases and 4 bases, with 12 bases remaining between them. The length of the CDR3 is 15 residues. The CDR3 bases are TGTGCCAGCAGTGAAGCCCCGGGAGTTGGCTATGGCTACACCTTC. Translating it yields CASSEAPGVGYGYTF.

This chain links TRBV27 with TRBJ1-1; TRBD1 matches 7 bases. Germline V lookup: CDR1 MNHEY, CDR2 SMNVEV (reference sequence). The J segment lost 0 bases and the V segment lost 4 bases, leaving 5 bases of the junction unmatched. The CDR3 has 15 residues. The CDR3 sequence: CASSSTQGLNTEAFF. In nucleotides, the CDR3 is TGTGCCAGCAGTTCCACACAGGGGTTGAACACTGAAGCTTTCTTT.

The chain recombines TRBV19 with TRBJ1-6; TRBD1 matches at 8 bases. The CDR3 contains 15 residues. The germline CDR1 and CDR2 sequences are LNHDA and SQIVND (reference sequence). Germline trimming cut 5 bases from V and 8 bases from J; bases unmatched to any gene: 8. The CDR3 region is CASSAGQGIDSPLHF. CDR3 sequence (DNA): TGTGCCAGTAGTGCCGGACAGGGTATTGATTCACCCCTCCACTTT.

V is TRBV19 and J is TRBJ2-1; D might be TRBD1 (6 bases). CDR3 size: 15 residues. Germline CDR1 and CDR2: LNHDA and SQIVND (reference sequence). V was cut by 0 bases and J by 2 bases, with 8 bases left in between. As DNA, the CDR3 is TGTGCCAGTAGTATAGACAGGGACACCTACAATGAGCAGTTCTTC. It yields the protein CASSIDRDTYNEQFF.

The chain recombines TRBV5-1 with TRBJ2-7, with 12 positions matching TRBD2. V shed 3 bases and J 5 bases; nucleotides not matched to a gene: 3. The CDR3 runs to 14 residues. Per the germline V gene, CDR1 is SGHRS and CDR2 is YFSETQ. CDR3 sequence (DNA): TGCGCCAGCAGCTGGCGGACTAGCGGGAACGAGCAGTACTTC. This gives the protein CASSWRTSGNEQYF.

J is TRBJ1-6 and V is TRBV6-5, with D possibly matching TRBD1 (5 bases). Trimming took 10 bases from V and 7 from J, leaving 20 bases between them. In germline, CDR1 is MNHEY, CDR2 SVGAGI. The CDR3 consists of 15 residues. CDR3 loop: CAIPGGIGKNSPLHF. Written as DNA, the CDR3 is TGTGCCATCCCGGGGGGGATAGGTAAAAATTCACCCCTCCACTTT.

V is TRBV7-2 and J is TRBJ2-7; 11 bases align to TRBD2. The ends lost 5 bases at V and 2 bases at J; junction bases unmatched: 5. This CDR3 contains 15 residues. Germline CDR1 is SGHTA and CDR2 is FQGNSA. CDR3 region: CASSNLAGGAYEQYF. The CDR3 coding sequence is TGTGCCAGCAGCAATCTAGCGGGAGGTGCCTACGAGCAGTACTTC.

This chain joins TRBV27 and TRBJ1-5; tentatively, D is TRBD1 (5 bases). The length of the CDR3 is 14 residues. Trimming cost V 3 bases and J 4 bases, with 10 bases left between them. Germline CDR1 MNHEY, CDR2 SMNVEV (reference sequence). CDR3 DNA sequence: TGTGCCAGCAGTTTCGCAGGGAAGAATCAGCCCCAGCATTTT. It specifies CASSFAGKNQPQHF.

Comments on this clone: This same CDR3 is encoded by further DNA sequences in the sample. The J gene is TRBJ1-1, the V gene TRBV18; 8 nucleotides line up with TRBD1. The CDR3 is 15 residues long. Germline trimming cut 2 bases from V and 0 bases from J; bases unmatched to any gene: 2. Per germline, CDR1 KGHSH and CDR2 LQKENI. Here the CDR3 reads CASSPRTGMNTEAFF. In DNA, the CDR3 is TGTGCCAGCTCACCAAGGACAGGGATGAACACTGAAGCTTTCTTT.

This chain uses TRBV13 with TRBJ2-1; 7 bases align to TRBD1. Looked up from germline, CDR1 is PRHDT and CDR2 is FYEKMQ (reference sequence). This CDR3 is 17 amino acids long. V was pared by 5 bases and J by 9 bases, with 19 bases of the junction left unmatched. The CDR3 nucleotides read TGTGCCAGCAGCCAATCTATGTGGACAGGAGGTCTTAGTGAGCAGTTCTTC. It codes for CASSQSMWTGGLSEQFF. Drawing the rest from reference TRBV13 and TRBJ2-1, the complete variable domain is AAGVIQSPRHLIKEKRETATLKCYPIPRHDTVYWYQQGPGQDPQFLISFYEKMQSDKGSIPDRFSAQQFSDYHSELNMSSLELGDSALYFCASSQSMWTGGLSEQFFGPGTRLTVL.

V usage is TRBV4-3 and J usage is TRBJ1-2, with D unresolved. Germline CDR1 is LGHNA and CDR2 is YSLEER. The V end lost 3 bases, the J end lost 6 bases, and 20 bases lay between the germline ends. The CDR3 sequence is 16 residues long. The CDR3 DNA sequence: TGCGCCAGCAGCCAGGCTCCGACTATTGTGCGGAATGGCTACACCTTC. Amino acid sequence: CASSQAPTIVRNGYTF.

This chain joins TRBV25-1 and TRBJ1-6, with D hard to call. Germline V gives CDR1 MGHDK, CDR2 SYGVNS. The V end lost 5 bases, the J end lost 7 bases, and 6 bases lay between the germline ends. The CDR3 covers 12 residues. The CDR3 region is CASSKQNSPLHF. DNA of the CDR3: TGTGCCAGCAGTAAACAGAATTCACCCCTCCACTTT.

The gene calls are TRBV7-7 and TRBJ2-5; 13 nucleotides match TRBD2. Germline V gives CDR1 SSHAT, CDR2 FNYEAQ (reference sequence). The CDR3 is 17 amino acids. J gave up 5 bases and V 5 bases, and 11 bases lay outside the gene matches. The DNA of the CDR3 is TGTGCCAGCAGCCCATCGACTAGCGGGGGGCAGAAGGAGACCCAGTACTTC. Its protein product is CASSPSTSGGQKETQYF.

The chain employs TRBV19 and TRBJ1-2, with TRBD1 identical over 9 bases. The V gene end was trimmed by 5 bases and the J gene end by 8 bases; junction bases not matched to a gene: 6. Germline assignment: CDR1 LNHDA and CDR2 SQIVND (reference sequence). CDR3 length equals 13 residues. This chain's CDR3 is CASSWDRVGGYTF. The CDR3 DNA follows: TGTGCCAGTAGTTGGGACAGGGTAGGCGGCTACACCTTC.